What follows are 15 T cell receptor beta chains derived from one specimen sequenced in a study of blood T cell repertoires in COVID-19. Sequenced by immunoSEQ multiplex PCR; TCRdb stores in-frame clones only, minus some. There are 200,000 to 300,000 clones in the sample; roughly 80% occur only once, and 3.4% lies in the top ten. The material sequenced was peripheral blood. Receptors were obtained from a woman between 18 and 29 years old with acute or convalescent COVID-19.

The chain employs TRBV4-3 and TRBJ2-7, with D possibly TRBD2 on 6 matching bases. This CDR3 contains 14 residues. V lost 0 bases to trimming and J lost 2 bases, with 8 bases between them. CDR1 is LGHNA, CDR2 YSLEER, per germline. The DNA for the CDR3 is TGCGCCAGCAGCCAAGATGCGGGGACCTACGAGCAGTACTTC. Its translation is CASSQDAGTYEQYF.

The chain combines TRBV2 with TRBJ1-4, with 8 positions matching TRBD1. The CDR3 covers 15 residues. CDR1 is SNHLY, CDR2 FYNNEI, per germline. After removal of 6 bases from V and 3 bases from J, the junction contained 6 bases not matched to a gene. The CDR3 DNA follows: TGTGCCAGCAGCAGGGGGCGGGTGTCTAATGAAAAACTGTTTTTT. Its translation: CASSRGRVSNEKLFF.

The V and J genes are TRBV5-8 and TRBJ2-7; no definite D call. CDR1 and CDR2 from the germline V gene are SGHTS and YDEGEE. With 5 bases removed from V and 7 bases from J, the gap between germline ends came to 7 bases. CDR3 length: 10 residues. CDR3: CASRSREQYF. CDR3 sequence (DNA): TGTGCCAGCAGGTCCCGGGAGCAGTACTTC.

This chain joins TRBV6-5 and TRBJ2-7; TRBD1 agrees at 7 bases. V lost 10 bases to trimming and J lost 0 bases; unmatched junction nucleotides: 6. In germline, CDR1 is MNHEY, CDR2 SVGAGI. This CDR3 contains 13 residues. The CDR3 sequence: CAIRDSISYEQYF. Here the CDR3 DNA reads TGTGCCATCAGGGACAGTATCTCCTACGAGCAGTACTTC.

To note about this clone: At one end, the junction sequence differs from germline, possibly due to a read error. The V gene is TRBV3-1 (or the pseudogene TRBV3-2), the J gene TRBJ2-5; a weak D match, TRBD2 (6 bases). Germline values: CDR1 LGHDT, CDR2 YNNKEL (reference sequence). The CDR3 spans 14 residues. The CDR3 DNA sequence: TGTGCCGGCAGCCAAGTACCGGGAGAAGAGACCCAGTACTTC. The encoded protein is CAGSQVPGEETQYF.

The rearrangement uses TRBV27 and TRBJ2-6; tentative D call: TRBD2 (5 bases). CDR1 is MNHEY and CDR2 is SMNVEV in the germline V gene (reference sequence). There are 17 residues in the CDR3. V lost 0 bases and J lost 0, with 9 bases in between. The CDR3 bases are TGTGCCAGCAGTTTATCCGTGGGAGCCTCTGGGGCCAACGTCCTGACTTTC. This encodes CASSLSVGASGANVLTF.

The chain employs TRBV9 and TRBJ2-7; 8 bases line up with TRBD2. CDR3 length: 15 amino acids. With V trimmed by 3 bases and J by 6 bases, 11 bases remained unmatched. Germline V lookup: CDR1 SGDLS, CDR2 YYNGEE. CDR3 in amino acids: CASSATAGAPLEQYF. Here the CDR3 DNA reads TGTGCCAGCAGCGCAACAGCGGGAGCGCCCCTCGAGCAGTACTTC.

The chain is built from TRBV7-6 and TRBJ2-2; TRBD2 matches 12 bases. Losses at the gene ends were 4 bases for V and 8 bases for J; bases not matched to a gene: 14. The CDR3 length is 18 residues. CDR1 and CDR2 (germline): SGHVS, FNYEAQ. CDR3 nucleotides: TGTGCCAGCAGCTCCGGACTAGCGGGGATTGCCTTACCTGGGGAGCTGTTTTTT. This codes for CASSSGLAGIALPGELFF.

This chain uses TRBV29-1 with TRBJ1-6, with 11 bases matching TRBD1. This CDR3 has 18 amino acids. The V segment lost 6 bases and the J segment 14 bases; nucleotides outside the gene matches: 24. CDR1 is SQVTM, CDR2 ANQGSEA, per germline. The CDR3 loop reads CSVAPRPGQGVCFCTLHF. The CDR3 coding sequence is TGCAGCGTCGCCCCTCGACCGGGACAGGGGGTGTGTTTTTGCACCCTCCACTTT.

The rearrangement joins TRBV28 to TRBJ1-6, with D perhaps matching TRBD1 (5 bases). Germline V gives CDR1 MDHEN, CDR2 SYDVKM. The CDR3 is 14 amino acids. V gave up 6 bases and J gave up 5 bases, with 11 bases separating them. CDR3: CASRGGGHNSPLHF. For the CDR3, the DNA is TGTGCCAGCAGGGGGGGTGGTCATAATTCACCCCTCCACTTT.

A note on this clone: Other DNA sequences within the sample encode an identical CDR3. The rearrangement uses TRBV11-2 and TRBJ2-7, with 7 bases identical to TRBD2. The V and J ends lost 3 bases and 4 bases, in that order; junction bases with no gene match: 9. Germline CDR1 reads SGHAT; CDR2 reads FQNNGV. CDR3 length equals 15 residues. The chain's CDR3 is CASSLGGSGFYEQYF. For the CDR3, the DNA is TGTGCCAGCAGCTTGGGGGGGTCGGGTTTTTACGAGCAGTACTTC.

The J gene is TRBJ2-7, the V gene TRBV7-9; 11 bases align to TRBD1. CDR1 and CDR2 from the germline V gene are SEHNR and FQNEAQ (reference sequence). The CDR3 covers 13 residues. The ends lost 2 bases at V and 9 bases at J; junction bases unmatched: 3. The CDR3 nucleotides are TGTGCCAGCAGCTTAACCGGACAGGGGGCGCAGTACTTC. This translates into CASSLTGQGAQYF.

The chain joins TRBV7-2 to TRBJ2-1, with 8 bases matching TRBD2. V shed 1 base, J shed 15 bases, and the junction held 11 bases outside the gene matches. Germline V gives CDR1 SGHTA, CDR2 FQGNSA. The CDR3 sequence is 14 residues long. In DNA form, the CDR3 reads TGTGCCAGCAGCTTAGGATTGGAAGCGGGAGAATGGTTCTTC. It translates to CASSLGLEAGEWFF.

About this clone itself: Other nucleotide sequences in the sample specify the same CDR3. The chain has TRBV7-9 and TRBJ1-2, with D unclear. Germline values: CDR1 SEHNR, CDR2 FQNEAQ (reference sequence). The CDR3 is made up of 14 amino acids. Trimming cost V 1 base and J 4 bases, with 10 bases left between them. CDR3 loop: CASSLGQESYGYTF. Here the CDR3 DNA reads TGTGCCAGCAGCTTAGGTCAGGAATCCTATGGCTACACCTTC.

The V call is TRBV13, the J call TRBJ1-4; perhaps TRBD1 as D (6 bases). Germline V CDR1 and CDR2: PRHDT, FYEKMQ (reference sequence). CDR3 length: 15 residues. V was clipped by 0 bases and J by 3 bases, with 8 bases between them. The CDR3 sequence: CASSLGTGANEKLFF. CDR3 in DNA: TGTGCCAGCAGCTTAGGGACAGGAGCTAATGAAAAACTGTTTTTT.